Below, one T cell receptor beta chain is given with its context. What it binds is not known. Libraries were prepared by immunoSEQ multiplex PCR; TCRdb keeps only in-frame clonotypes and omits some of them. This table has 950,000 to 1,100,000 clones, about 75% appearing once. This entry belongs to a study of shared clonotypes between healthy human individuals. Study-wide findings and caveats: A reduction in generation probabilities was seen for non-shared clonotypes relative to those shared by all four donors.

This clonotype was obtained from a man aged 18 to 29 in good health. Sequenced: memory CD4+ T cells sorted from blood. Subset reported: CD45RA-negative fraction.

The CDR3 DNA reads as TGTGCCAGCAGCAAAGAAGGGATTCGCTCCTATAATTCACCCCTCCACTTT. Its translation is CASSKEGIRSYNSPLHF. V gene TRBV21-1 combines with J gene TRBJ1-6. TRBV21-1 is labeled a pseudogene. This CDR3 is built from 17 residues.